The rows below give T cell receptor beta chains drawn from one sample of a study of cytomegalovirus exposure and HLA in healthy donors. Only in-frame clones appear in the TCRdb table, and some are missing; sequencing was by immunoSEQ multiplex PCR. The table includes around 80,000 clones, over 65% detected once. The sequenced sample consisted of PBMCs. The receptors originated from a man aged 40-50 years in good health and CMV-seropositive. Each CDR3 is given with its conserved first and last residue. The order of the fields is V gene, J gene, D gene, clone size, CDR3 protein, CDR3 DNA. A D gene is named only where the DNA matches it firmly. Clone size is stated in some rows and not others, as once, few, many or a class when expanded.

V: TRBV30
J: TRBJ2-1
D: TRBD2
size: .
CDR3: CAWSVHSGGARNQEQFF
DNA: TGTGCCTGGAGTGTTCATAGCGGGGGGGCCAGAAATCAGGAGCAGTTCTTC

V: TRBV7-6
J: TRBJ2-7
D: .
size: .
CDR3: CASSPPSTGASYEQYF
DNA: TGTGCCAGCAGCCCCCCTTCAACGGGAGCTAGCTACGAGCAGTACTTC

V: TRBV6-5
J: TRBJ1-5
D: TRBD1
size: few
CDR3: CASRTQGDQPQHF
DNA: TGTGCCAGCAGGACACAGGGGGATCAGCCCCAGCATTTT

V: TRBV4-1
J: TRBJ1-3
D: TRBD1
size: .
CDR3: CASSQESQGGGNTIYF
DNA: TGCGCCAGCAGCCAAGAGTCCCAGGGGGGTGGAAACACCATATATTTT

V: TRBV19
J: TRBJ1-1
D: .
size: .
CDR3: CASSSPGYTEAFF
DNA: TGTGCCAGTAGTTCGCCAGGGTATACTGAAGCTTTCTTT

V: TRBV4-2
J: TRBJ2-3
D: .
size: .
CDR3: CASTAASTGTDTQYF
DNA: TGTGCCAGCACCGCTGCATCAACAGGGACAGATACGCAGTATTTT

V: TRBV4-3
J: TRBJ2-3
D: .
size: .
CDR3: CASRGGGGTDTQYF
DNA: TGCGCCTCAAGGGGGGGTGGGGGCACAGATACGCAGTATTTT

V: TRBV29-1
J: TRBJ2-3
D: .
size: .
CDR3: CSVGLLADTQYF
DNA: TGCAGCGTTGGGTTACTAGCTGATACGCAGTATTTT

V: TRBV6-5
J: TRBJ2-7
D: .
size: .
CDR3: CASSYLGGQQYF
DNA: TGTGCCAGCAGTTACCTCGGGGGGCAGCAGTACTTC

V: TRBV5-4
J: TRBJ2-5
D: TRBD2
size: once
CDR3: CASSPGLAEGTQYF
DNA: TGTGCCAGCAGCCCCGGACTAGCGGAGGGGACCCAGTACTTC